The entry that follows covers one TCR beta chain sequence. The junction differs from germline at one of its ends, possibly a read error. Arm-PCR of CDR3 regions with iRepertoire HTBI primers generated TCR beta libraries. MiXCR, run by TCRdb on the multiplex PCR reads, gives a single entry per CDR3 protein. The sample lists under 500,000 distinct CDR3 sequences, 15% to 20% occurring once. Sample time point: newly diagnosed GD, antithyroid drugs for less than 3 months. TCR sequences were obtained from RNA taken from PBMCs. An endocrinology department located in Xi'an, China, was where the patients came from. In germline, CDR1 is SGHRS, CDR2 YFSETQ. This CDR3 spans 15 amino acids. This entry comes from a study of regulatory T cells in long-lasting Graves disease. The same specimen was also included in a second study, on T cells in Graves' hyperthyroidism and ophthalmopathy.

V is TRBV5-1 and J is TRBJ2-2, with D perhaps TRBD2 (6 bases). The input for sequencing was peripheral blood mononuclear cells (PBMCs), taken at new diagnosis, from a patient treated with antithyroid drugs. This TCR derives from a woman under 40 with Graves disease. Here the CDR3 reads CASSLELARTGELFF. The DNA for the CDR3 is TGTGCCAGCAGCTTGGAACTAGCAAGGACCGGGGAGCTGTTTTTT.